This T cell receptor beta chain was sequenced for a study of blood T cell repertoires in COVID-19. Across the study: The origin of the acute and convalescent COVID-19 samples was the United States, Italy and Spain. Sources were T cells, B-cell-depleted T cells, or PBMCs; the material itself was cDNA or gDNA.

Per the original methods: Scientists estimated how many nucleated cells there were by amplifying reference gene primers. The repertoire was sequenced with immunoSEQ multiplex PCR; TCRdb's copy has only in-frame clones and lacks some. The V and J calls and clone size are taken from that table; D and trimming were inferred from the DNA. Of approximately 240,000 clones listed, around 88% were seen once; the top ten hold about 3%. The clonotype was recovered from a young woman who had recovered from COVID-19. Sequenced: peripheral blood.

In DNA, the CDR3 is TGTGCCAGTAGTACCGAGCAGGGGACATATAATGAAAAACTGTTTTTT. This encodes CASSTEQGTYNEKLFF. This chain links TRBV19 with TRBJ1-4; the D gene is possibly TRBD1 (6 bases). This CDR3 is built from 16 residues. Germline values: CDR1 LNHDA, CDR2 SQIVND (reference sequence). Trimming pared 4 bases from V and 4 bases from J, leaving 16 bases between.